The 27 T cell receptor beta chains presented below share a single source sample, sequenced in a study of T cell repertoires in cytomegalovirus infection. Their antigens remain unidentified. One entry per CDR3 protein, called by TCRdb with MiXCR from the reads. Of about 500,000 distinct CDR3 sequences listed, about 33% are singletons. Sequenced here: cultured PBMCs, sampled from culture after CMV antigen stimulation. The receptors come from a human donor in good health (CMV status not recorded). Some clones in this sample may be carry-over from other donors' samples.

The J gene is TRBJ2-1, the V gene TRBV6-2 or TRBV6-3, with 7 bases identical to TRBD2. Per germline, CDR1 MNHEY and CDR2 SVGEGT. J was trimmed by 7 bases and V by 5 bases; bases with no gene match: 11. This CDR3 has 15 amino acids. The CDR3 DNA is TGTGCCAGCAGTCCCAGTGGCGGGAGTGTGAATGAGCAGTTCTTC. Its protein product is CASSPSGGSVNEQFF.

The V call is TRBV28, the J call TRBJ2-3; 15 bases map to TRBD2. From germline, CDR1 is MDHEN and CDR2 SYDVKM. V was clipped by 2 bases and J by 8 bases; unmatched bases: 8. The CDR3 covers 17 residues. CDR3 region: CASSLRTSGRVKGTQYF. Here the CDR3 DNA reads TGTGCCAGCAGTTTAAGGACTAGCGGGAGGGTTAAGGGTACGCAGTATTTT.

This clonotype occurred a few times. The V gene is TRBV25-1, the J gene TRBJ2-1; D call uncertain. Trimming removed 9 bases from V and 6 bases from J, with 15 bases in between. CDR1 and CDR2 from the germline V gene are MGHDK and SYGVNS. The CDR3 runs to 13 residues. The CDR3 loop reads CASFQGLINEQFF. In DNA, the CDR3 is TGTGCCAGTTTCCAAGGGTTAATCAATGAGCAGTTCTTC. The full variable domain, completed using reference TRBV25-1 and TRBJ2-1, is EADIYQTPRYLVIGTGKKITLECSQTMGHDKMYWYQQDPGMELHLIHYSYGVNSTEKGDLSSESTVSRIRTEHFPLTLESARPSHTSQYLCASFQGLINEQFFGPGTRLTVL.

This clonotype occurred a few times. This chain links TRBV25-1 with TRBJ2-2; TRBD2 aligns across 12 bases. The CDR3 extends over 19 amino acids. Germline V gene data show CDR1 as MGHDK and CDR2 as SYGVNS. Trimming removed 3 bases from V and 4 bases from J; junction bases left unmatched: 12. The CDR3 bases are TGTGCCAGCAGTGATCTCGCAGCTAGCGGGAGGGCGGGCACCGGGGAGCTGTTTTTT. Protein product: CASSDLAASGRAGTGELFF.

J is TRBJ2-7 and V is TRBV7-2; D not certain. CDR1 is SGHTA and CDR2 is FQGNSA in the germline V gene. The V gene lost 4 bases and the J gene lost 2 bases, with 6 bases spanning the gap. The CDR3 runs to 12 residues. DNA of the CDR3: TGTGCCAGCAGCTACACGGCCTACGAGCAGTACTTC. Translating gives CASSYTAYEQYF.

In DNA, the CDR3 is TGCAGTGCTAGAGATCAAAGGGGCGCCGAAAAACTGTTTTTT. Translating it yields CSARDQRGAEKLFF. The chain employs TRBV20-1 and TRBJ1-4; tentative D call: TRBD1 (5 bases). Looked up from germline, CDR1 is DFQATT and CDR2 is SNEGSKA (reference sequence). The CDR3 extends over 14 amino acids. V was clipped by 0 bases and J by 8 bases, with 13 bases between them.

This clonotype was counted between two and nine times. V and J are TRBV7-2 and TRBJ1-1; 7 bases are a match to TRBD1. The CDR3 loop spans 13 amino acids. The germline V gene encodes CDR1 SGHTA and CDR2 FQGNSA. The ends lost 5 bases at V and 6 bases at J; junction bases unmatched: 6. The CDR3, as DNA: TGTGCCAGCAGCCAGGGACAGACTTCTGAAGCTTTCTTT. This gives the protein CASSQGQTSEAFF.

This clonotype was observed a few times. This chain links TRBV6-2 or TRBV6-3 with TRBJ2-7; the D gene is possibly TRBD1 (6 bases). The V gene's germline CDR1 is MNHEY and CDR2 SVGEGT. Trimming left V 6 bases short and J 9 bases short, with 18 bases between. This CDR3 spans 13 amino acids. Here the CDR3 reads CASSPRTETTQYF. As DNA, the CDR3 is TGTGCCAGCAGCCCAAGGACAGAGACTACGCAGTACTTC.

The CDR3 region is CASSRDYGYTF. The DNA of the CDR3 is TGTGCCAGCAGCCGGGACTATGGCTACACCTTC. The chain recombines TRBV9 with TRBJ1-2; unclear D gene. There are 11 residues in the CDR3. Trimming shortened V by 4 bases and J by 3 bases, and 4 bases separated the two germline ends. CDR1 SGDLS and CDR2 YYNGEE come from the germline V gene. Drawing the rest from reference TRBV9 and TRBJ1-2, the complete variable domain is DSGVTQTPKHLITATGQRVTLRCSPRSGDLSVYWYQQSLDQGLQFLIQYYNGEERAKGNILERFSAQQFPDLHSELNLSSLELGDSALYFCASSRDYGYTFGSGTRLTVV.

The CDR3 DNA reads TGTGCCAGCAGGGCAAGGCTGGAAGAAAAACTGTTTTTT. Amino acids: CASRARLEEKLFF. J is TRBJ1-4 and V is TRBV12-3 or TRBV12-4; D is undetermined. This CDR3 has 13 amino acids. V was pared by 6 bases and J by 8 bases, with 13 bases between.

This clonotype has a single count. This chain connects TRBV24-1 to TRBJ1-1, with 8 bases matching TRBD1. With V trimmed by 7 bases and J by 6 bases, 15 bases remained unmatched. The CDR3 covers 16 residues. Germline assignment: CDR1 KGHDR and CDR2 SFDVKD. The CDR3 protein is CATRPGTGQRGAEAFF. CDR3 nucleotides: TGTGCCACCAGACCCGGGACAGGTCAAAGGGGAGCTGAAGCTTTCTTT.

The CDR3 region is CASSLYTAEQYF. DNA for the CDR3: TGTGCCAGCAGCTTATATACTGCCGAGCAGTACTTC. This chain links TRBV7-2 with TRBJ2-7, with unresolved D. Trimming shortened V by 2 bases and J by 6 bases, and 8 bases separated the two germline ends. The CDR3 consists of 12 residues. The germline gives CDR1 SGHTA, CDR2 FQGNSA.

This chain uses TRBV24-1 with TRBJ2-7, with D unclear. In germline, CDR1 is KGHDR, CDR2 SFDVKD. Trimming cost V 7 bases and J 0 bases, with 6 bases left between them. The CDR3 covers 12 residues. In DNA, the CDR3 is TGTGCCACCAGGCGGCTCTCCTACGAGCAGTACTTC. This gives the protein CATRRLSYEQYF.

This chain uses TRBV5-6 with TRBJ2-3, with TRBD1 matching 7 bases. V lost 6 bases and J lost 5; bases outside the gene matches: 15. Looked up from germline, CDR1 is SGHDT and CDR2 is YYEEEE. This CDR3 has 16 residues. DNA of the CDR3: TGTGCCAGCATACGCTGGGACAGATCTTTATTAGATACGCAGTATTTT. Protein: CASIRWDRSLLDTQYF.

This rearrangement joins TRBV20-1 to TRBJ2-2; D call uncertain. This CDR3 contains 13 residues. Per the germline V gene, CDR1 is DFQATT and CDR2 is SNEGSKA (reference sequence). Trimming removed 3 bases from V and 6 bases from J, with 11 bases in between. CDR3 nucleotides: TGCAGTGCTAGGTCGGGTGGATCCGGGGAGCTGTTTTTT. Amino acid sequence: CSARSGGSGELFF.

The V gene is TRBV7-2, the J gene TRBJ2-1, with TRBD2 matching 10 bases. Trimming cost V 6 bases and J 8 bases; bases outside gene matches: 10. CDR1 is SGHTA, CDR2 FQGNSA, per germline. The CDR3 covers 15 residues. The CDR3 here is CASRSSGGPWDEQFF. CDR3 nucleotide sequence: TGTGCCAGCAGGTCTAGCGGGGGCCCTTGGGATGAGCAGTTCTTC.

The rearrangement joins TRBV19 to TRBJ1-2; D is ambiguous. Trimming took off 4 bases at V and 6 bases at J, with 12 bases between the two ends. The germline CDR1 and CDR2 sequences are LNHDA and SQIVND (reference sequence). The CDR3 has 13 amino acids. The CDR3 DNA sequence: TGTGCCAGTAGTAAGTGGCAGGCAGATGGCTACACCTTC. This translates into CASSKWQADGYTF.

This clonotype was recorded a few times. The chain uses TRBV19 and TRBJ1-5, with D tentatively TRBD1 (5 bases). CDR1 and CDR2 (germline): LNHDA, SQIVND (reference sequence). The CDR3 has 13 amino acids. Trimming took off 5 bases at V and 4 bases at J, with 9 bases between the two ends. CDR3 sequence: CASSQGWNQPQHF. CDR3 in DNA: TGTGCCAGTAGTCAGGGTTGGAATCAGCCCCAGCATTTT.

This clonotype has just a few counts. The DNA of the CDR3 is TGTGCCAGCAGCCTCGGGACTACATACAATGAGCAGTTCTTC. Encoded protein: CASSLGTTYNEQFF. The chain carries TRBV7-3 and TRBJ2-1; TRBD2 matches at 7 bases. The germline gives CDR1 SGHTA, CDR2 FQGTGA. The V segment lost 5 bases and the J segment 4 bases; nucleotides outside the gene matches: 5. CDR3 length: 14 residues.

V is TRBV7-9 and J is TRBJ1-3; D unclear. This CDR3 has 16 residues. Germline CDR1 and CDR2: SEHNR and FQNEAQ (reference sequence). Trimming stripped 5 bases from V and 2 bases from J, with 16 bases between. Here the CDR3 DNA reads TGTGCCAGCAGCCCCCTGGCCCGAGGGCCTGGAAACACCATATATTTT. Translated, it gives CASSPLARGPGNTIYF.

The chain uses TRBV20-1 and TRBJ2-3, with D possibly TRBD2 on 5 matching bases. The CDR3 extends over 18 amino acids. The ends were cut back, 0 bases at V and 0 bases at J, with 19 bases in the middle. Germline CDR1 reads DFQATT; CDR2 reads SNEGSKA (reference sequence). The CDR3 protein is CSAREAGSPLGSTDTQYF. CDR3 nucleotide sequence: TGCAGTGCTAGAGAGGCGGGCTCCCCCTTGGGTAGCACAGATACGCAGTATTTT.

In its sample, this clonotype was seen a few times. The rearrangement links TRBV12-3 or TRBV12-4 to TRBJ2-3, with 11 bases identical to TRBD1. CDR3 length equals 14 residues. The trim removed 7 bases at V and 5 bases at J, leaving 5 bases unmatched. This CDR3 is CASTGQGARDTQYF. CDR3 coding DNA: TGTGCCAGCACCGGACAGGGGGCCAGAGATACGCAGTATTTT.

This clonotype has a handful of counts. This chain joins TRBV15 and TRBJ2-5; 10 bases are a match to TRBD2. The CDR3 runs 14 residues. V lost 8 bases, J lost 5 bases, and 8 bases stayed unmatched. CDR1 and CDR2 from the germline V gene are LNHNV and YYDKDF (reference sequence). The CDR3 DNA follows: TGTGCCACCGGCCTAGCGGGAGTATTTGAGACCCAGTACTTC. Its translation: CATGLAGVFETQYF.

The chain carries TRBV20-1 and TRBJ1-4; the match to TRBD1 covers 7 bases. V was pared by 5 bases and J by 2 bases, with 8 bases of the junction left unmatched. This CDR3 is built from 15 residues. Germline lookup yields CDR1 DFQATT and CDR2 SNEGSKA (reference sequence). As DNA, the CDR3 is TGCAGTGCTCCCCAGGGGGGTGGGACTAATGAAAAACTGTTTTTT. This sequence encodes CSAPQGGGTNEKLFF.

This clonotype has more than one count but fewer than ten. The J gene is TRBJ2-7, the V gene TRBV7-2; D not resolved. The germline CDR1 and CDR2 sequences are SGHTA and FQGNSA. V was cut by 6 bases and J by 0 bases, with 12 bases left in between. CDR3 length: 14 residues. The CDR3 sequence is CASSPTRDSYEQYF. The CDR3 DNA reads TGTGCCAGCAGTCCAACTCGAGACTCCTACGAGCAGTACTTC.

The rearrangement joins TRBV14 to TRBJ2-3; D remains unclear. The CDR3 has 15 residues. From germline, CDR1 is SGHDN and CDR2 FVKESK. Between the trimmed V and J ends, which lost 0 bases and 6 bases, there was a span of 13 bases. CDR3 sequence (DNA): TGTGCCAGCAGCCAAGATGGGCTGATTGTGGATACGCAGTATTTT. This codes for CASSQDGLIVDTQYF.

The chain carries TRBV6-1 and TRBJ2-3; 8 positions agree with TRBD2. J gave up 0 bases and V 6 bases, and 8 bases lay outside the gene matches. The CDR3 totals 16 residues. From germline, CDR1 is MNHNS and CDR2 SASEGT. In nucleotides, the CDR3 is TGTGCCAGCAGAGCTACTAGCGGCTCTAGCACAGATACGCAGTATTTT. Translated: CASRATSGSSTDTQYF.